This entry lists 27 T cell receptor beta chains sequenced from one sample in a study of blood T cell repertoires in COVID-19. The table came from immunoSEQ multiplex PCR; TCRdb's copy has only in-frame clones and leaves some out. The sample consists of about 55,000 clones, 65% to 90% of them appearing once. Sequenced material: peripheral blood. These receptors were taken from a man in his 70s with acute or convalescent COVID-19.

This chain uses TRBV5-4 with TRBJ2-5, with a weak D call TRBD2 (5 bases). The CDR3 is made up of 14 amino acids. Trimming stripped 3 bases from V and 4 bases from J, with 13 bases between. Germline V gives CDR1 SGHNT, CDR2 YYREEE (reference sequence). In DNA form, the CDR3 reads TGTGCCAGCAGCTCCCCCGCGGGTGGAGAGACCCAGTACTTC. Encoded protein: CASSSPAGGETQYF.

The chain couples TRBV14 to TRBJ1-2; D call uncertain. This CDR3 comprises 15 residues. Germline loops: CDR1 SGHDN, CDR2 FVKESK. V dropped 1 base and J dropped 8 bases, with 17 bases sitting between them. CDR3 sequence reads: CASSQATGRASGYTF. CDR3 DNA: TGTGCCAGCAGCCAAGCAACGGGTCGTGCTTCCGGCTACACCTTC.

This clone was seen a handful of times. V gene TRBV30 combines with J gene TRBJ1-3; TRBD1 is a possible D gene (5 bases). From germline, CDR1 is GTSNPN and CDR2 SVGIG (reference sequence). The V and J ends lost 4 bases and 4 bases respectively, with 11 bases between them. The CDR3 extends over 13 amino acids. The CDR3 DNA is TGTGCCTGGAATCAGGGATTCGGAAACACCATATATTTT. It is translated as CAWNQGFGNTIYF.

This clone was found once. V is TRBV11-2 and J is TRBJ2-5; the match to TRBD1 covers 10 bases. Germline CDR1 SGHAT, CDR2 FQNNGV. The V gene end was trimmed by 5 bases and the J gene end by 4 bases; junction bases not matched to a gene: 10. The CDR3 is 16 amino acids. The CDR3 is CASSQLGGTGVETQYF. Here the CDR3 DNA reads TGTGCCAGCAGCCAATTGGGAGGGACAGGGGTAGAGACCCAGTACTTC.

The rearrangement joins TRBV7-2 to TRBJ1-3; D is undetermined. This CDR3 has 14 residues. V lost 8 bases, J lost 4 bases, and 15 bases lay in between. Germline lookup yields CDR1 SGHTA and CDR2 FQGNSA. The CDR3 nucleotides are TGTGCCAGCCCTCCGGCCGGGTCCGGAAACACCATATATTTT. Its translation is CASPPAGSGNTIYF. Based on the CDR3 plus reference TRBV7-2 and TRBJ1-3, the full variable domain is GAGVSQSPSNKVTEKGKDVELRCDPISGHTALYWYRQSLGQGLEFLIYFQGNSAPDKSGLPSDRFSAERTGGSVSTLTIQRTQQEDSAVYLCASPPAGSGNTIYFGEGSWLTVV.

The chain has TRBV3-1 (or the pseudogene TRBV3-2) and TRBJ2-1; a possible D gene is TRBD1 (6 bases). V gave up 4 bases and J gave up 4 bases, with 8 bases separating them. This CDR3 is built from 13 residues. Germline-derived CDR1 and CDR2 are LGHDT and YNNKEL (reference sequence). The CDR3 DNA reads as TGTGCCAGCAGCCCCACAGGGTACAATGAGCAGTTCTTC. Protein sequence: CASSPTGYNEQFF.

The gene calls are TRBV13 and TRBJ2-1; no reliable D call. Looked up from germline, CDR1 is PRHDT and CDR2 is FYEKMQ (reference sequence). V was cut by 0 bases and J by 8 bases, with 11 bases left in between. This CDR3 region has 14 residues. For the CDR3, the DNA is TGTGCCAGCAGCTTAGGACTACCCCGGGATGAGCAGTTCTTC. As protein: CASSLGLPRDEQFF. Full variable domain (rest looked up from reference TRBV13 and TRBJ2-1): AAGVIQSPRHLIKEKRETATLKCYPIPRHDTVYWYQQGPGQDPQFLISFYEKMQSDKGSIPDRFSAQQFSDYHSELNMSSLELGDSALYFCASSLGLPRDEQFFGPGTRLTVL.

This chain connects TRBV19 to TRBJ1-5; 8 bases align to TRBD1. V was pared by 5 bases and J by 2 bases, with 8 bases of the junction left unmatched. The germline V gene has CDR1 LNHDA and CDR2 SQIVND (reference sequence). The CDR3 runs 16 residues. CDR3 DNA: TGTGCCAGTAGTTTTGGACAGGGTCTGGGCAATCAGCCCCAGCATTTT. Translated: CASSFGQGLGNQPQHF.

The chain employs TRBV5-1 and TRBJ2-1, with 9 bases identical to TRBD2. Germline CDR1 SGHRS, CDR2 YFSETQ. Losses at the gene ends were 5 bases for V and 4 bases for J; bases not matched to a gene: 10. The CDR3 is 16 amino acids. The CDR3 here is CASRQPGLAEYNEQFF. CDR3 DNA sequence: TGCGCCAGCAGGCAACCGGGACTAGCAGAATACAATGAGCAGTTCTTC.

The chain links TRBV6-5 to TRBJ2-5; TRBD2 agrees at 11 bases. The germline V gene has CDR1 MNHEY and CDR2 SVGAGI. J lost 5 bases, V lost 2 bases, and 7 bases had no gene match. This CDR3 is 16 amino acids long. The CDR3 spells CASSYGTSGIGETQYF. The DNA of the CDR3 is TGTGCCAGCAGTTACGGGACTAGCGGAATAGGCGAGACCCAGTACTTC.

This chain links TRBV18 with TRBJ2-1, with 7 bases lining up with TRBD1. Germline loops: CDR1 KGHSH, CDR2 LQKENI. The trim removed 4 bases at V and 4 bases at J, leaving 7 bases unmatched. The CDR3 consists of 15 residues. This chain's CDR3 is CASSLPGQRYNEQFF. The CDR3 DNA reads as TGTGCCAGCTCACTACCGGGACAGCGTTACAATGAGCAGTTCTTC.

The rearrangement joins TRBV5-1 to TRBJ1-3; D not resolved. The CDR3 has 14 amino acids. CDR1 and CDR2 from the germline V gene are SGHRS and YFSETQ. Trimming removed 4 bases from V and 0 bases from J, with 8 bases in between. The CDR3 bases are TGCGCCAGCAGCCGAGAAAGCTCTGGAAACACCATATATTTT. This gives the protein CASSRESSGNTIYF. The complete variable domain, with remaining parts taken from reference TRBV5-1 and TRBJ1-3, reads KAGVTQTPRYLIKTRGQQVTLSCSPISGHRSVSWYQQTPGQGLQFLFEYFSETQRNKGNFPGRFSGRQFSNSRSEMNVSTLELGDSALYLCASSRESSGNTIYFGEGSWLTVV.

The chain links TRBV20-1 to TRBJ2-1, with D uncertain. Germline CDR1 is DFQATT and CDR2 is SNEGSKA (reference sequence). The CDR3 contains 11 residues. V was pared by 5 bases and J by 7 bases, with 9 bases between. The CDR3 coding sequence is TGCAGTGCTCCCCGTCGGAATGAGCAGTTCTTC. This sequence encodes CSAPRRNEQFF.

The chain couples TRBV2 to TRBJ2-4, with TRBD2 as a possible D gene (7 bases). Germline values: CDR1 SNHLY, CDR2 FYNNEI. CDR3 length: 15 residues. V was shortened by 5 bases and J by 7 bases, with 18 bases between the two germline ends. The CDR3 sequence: CASSPERGTMNIQYF. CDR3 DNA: TGTGCCAGCAGTCCCGAAAGGGGGACTATGAACATTCAGTACTTC.

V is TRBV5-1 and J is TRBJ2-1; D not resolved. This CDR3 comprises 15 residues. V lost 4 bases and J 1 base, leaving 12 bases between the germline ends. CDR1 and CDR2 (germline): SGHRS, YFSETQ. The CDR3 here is CASSPTLLSYNEQFF. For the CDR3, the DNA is TGCGCCAGCAGCCCCACTCTGTTATCCTACAATGAGCAGTTCTTC.

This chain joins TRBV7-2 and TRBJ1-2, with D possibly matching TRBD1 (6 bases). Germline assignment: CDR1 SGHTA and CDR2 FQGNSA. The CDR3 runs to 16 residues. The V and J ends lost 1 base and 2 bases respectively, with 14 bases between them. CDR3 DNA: TGTGCCAGCAGCTTAGTCGGGGGGGCTCGGAACTATGGCTACACCTTC. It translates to CASSLVGGARNYGYTF.

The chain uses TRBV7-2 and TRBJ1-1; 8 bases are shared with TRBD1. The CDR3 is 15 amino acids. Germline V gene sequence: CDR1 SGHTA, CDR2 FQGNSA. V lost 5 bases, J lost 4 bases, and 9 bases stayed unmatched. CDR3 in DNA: TGTGCCAGCAGCCCACGACAGGGGTTGGGCACTGAAGCTTTCTTT. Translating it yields CASSPRQGLGTEAFF.

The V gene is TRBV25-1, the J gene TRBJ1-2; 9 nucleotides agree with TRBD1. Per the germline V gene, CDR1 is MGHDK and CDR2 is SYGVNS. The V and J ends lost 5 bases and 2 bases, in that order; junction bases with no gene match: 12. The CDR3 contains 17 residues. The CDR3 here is CASSWALTGTGNYGYTF. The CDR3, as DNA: TGTGCCAGCAGTTGGGCCTTAACCGGGACAGGGAACTATGGCTACACCTTC.

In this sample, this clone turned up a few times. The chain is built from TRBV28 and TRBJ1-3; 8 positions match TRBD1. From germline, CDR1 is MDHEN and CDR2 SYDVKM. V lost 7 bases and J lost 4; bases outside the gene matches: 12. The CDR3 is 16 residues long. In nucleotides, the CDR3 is TGTGCCAGCATAGGGGCAGGGGGCGCGAGGGGAAACACCATATATTTT. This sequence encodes CASIGAGGARGNTIYF.

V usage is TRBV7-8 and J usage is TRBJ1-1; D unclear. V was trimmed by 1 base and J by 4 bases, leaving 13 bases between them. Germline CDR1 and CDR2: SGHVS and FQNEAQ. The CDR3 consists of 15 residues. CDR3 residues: CASSLERDPGTEAFF. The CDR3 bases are TGTGCCAGCAGCTTAGAACGAGACCCGGGCACTGAAGCTTTCTTT.

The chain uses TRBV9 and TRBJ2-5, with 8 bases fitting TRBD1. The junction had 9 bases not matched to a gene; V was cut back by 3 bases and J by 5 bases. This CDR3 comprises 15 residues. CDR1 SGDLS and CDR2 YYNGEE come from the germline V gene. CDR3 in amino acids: CASSAGAGGGETQYF. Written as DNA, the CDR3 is TGTGCCAGCAGCGCCGGCGCAGGGGGCGGGGAGACCCAGTACTTC.

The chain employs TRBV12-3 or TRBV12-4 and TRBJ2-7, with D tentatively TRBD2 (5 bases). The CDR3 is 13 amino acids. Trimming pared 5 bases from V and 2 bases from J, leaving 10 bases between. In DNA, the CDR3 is TGTGCCAGCAGTCCTAGCAGTACCTACGAGCAGTACTTC. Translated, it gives CASSPSSTYEQYF.

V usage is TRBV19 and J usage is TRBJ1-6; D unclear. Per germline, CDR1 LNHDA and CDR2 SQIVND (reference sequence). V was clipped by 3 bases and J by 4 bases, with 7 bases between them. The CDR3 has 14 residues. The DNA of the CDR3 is TGTGCCAGTAGTATCCCCTCGTATAATTCACCCCTCCACTTT. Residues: CASSIPSYNSPLHF.

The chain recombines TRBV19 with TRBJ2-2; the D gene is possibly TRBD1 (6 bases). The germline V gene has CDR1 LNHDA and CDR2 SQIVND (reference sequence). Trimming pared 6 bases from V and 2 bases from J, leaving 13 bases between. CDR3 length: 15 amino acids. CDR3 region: CASRANRVNTGELFF. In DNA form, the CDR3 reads TGTGCCAGTAGGGCTAACAGGGTCAACACCGGGGAGCTGTTTTTT.

CDR3 protein: CASSRGGGSINEQFF. CDR3 bases: TGTGCCAGTAGTCGGGGGGGAGGGTCGATTAATGAGCAGTTCTTC. The chain uses TRBV19 and TRBJ2-1, with 8 bases fitting TRBD2. This CDR3 contains 15 residues. The trim removed 5 bases at V and 7 bases at J, leaving 10 bases unmatched. Germline CDR1 is LNHDA and CDR2 is SQIVND (reference sequence).

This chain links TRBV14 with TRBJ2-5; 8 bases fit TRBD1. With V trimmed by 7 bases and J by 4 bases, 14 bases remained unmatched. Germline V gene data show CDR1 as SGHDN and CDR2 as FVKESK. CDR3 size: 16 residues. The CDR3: CASTPLYGQGLETQYF. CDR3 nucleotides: TGTGCCAGCACCCCGCTCTATGGACAGGGACTAGAGACCCAGTACTTC. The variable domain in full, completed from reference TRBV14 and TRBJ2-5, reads EAGVTQFPSHSVIEKGQTVTLRCDPISGHDNLYWYRRVMGKEIKFLLHFVKESKQDESGMPNNRFLAERTGGTYSTLKVQPAELEDSGVYFCASTPLYGQGLETQYFGPGTRLLVL.

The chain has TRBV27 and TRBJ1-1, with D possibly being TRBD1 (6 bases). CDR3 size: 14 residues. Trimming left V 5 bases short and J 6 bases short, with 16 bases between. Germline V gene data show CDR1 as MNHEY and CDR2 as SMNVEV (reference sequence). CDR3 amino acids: CASSVQGMMAEAFF. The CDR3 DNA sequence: TGTGCCAGCAGTGTACAGGGAATGATGGCTGAAGCTTTCTTT.